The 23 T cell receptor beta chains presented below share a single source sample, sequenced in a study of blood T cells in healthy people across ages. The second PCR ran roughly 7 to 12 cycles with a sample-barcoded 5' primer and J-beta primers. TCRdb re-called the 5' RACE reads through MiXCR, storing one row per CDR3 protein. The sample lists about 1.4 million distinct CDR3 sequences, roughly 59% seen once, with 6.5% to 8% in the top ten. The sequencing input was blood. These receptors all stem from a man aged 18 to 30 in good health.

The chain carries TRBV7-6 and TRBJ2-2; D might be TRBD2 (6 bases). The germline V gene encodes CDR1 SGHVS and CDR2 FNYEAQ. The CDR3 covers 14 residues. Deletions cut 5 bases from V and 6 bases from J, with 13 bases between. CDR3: CASSLGGIAGELFF. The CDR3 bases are TGTGCCAGCAGCCTCGGAGGGATCGCCGGGGAGCTGTTTTTT.

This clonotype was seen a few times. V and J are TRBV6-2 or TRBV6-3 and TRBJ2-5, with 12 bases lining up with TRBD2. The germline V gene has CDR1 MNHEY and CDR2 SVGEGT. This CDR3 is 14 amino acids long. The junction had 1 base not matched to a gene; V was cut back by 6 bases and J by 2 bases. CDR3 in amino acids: CASRGLAGQETQYF. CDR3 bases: TGTGCCAGCAGGGGACTAGCGGGTCAAGAGACCCAGTACTTC.

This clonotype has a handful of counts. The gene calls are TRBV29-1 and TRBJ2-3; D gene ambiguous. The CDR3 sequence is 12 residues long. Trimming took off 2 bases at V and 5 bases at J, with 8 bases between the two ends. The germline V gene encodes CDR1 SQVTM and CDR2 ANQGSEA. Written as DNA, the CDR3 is TGCAGCGTTGAAATGGGCGGAGATACGCAGTATTTT. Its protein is CSVEMGGDTQYF.

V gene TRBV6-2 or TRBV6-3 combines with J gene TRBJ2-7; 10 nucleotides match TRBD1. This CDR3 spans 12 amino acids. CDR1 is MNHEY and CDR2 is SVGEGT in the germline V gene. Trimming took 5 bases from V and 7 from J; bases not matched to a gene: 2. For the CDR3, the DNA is TGTGCCAGCAGTAAGGACAGGGGGGAGCAGTACTTC. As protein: CASSKDRGEQYF.

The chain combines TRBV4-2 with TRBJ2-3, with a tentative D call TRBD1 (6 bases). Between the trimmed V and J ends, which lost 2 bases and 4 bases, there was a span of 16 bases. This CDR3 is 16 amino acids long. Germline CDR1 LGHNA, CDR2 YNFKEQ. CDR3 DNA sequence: TGTGCCAGCAGCCAAAACCAGGGGAGAGGGGCAGATACGCAGTATTTT. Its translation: CASSQNQGRGADTQYF.

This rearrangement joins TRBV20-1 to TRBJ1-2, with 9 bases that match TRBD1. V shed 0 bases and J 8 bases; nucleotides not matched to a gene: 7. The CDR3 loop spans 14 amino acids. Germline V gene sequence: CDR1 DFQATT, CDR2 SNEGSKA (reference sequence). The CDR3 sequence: CSARESQGALGYTF. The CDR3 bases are TGCAGTGCTAGAGAGTCACAGGGGGCACTAGGCTACACCTTC.

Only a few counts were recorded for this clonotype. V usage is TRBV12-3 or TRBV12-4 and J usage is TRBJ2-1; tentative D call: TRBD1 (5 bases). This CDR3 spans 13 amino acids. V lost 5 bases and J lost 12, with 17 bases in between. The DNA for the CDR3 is TGTGCCAGCAGTCCTGGACATTCTATCGGGCAGTTCTTC. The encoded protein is CASSPGHSIGQFF.

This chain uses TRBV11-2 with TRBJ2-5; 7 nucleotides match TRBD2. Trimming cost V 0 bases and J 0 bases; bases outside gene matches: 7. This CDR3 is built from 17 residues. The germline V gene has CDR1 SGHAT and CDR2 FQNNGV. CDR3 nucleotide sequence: TGTGCCAGCAGCTTAGAGAGTCTAGCGGCGTACCAAGAGACCCAGTACTTC. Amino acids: CASSLESLAAYQETQYF.

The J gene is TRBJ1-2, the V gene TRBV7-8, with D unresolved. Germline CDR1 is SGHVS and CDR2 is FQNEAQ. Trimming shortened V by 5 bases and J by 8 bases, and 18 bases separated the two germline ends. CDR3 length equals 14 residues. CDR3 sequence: CASSPRRAPEGYTF. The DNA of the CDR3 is TGTGCCAGCAGCCCCCGCCGGGCCCCCGAGGGCTACACCTTC.

CDR3 sequence: CASSSRSGGYTF. The CDR3, as DNA: TGTGCCAGCAGTAGCCGGAGCGGTGGCTACACCTTC. The chain couples TRBV12-3 or TRBV12-4 to TRBJ1-2; the D is unclear. The V end lost 5 bases, the J end lost 7 bases, and 11 bases lay between the germline ends. CDR3 length: 12 amino acids.

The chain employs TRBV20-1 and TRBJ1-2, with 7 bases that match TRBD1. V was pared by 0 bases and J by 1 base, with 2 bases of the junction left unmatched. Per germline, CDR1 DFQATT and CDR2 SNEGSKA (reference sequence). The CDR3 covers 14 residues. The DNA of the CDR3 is TGCAGTGCTAGAGATCAGGGGGTTAACTATGGCTACACCTTC. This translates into CSARDQGVNYGYTF.

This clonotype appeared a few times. The CDR3 bases are TGCGCCAGCAGCTTCGGAAGGGGGAACTCCTACAATGAGCAGTTCTTC. Its protein is CASSFGRGNSYNEQFF. The chain joins TRBV5-1 to TRBJ2-1; TRBD1 is a possible D gene (6 bases). Germline V gene data show CDR1 as SGHRS and CDR2 as YFSETQ. This CDR3 spans 16 amino acids. Trimming cost V 2 bases and J 0 bases, with 12 bases left between them.

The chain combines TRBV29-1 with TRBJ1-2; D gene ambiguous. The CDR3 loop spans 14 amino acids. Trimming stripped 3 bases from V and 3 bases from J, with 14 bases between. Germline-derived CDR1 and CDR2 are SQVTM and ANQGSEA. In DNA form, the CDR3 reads TGCAGCGTTGAGAATCGGCAGGACTACTATGGCTACACCTTC. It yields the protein CSVENRQDYYGYTF.

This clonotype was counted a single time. CDR3 region: CASSQDSGTRYNEQFF. The CDR3 bases are TGCGCCAGCAGCCAAGATTCGGGGACTAGATACAATGAGCAGTTCTTC. The genes are TRBV4-3 and TRBJ2-1; 8 bases fit TRBD2. CDR3 length equals 16 residues. Germline trimming cut 0 bases from V and 4 bases from J; bases unmatched to any gene: 5. CDR1 is LGHNA and CDR2 is YSLEER in the germline V gene.

The CDR3, as DNA: TGTGCCAGCAGCTCGAATACAGGGGTCGCGTCACCCCTCCACTTT. It encodes CASSSNTGVASPLHF. The chain joins TRBV7-6 to TRBJ1-6; 7 nucleotides agree with TRBD1. Unmatched junction bases numbered 10, after V lost 4 bases and J lost 10 bases. CDR1 and CDR2 (germline): SGHVS, FNYEAQ. The length of the CDR3 is 15 residues.

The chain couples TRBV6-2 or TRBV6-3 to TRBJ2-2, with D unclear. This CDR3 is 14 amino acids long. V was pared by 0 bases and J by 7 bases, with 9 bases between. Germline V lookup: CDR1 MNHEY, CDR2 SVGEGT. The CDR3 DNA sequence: TGTGCCAGCAGTTACTCGGCCTTTAGCGGGGAGCTGTTTTTT. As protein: CASSYSAFSGELFF.

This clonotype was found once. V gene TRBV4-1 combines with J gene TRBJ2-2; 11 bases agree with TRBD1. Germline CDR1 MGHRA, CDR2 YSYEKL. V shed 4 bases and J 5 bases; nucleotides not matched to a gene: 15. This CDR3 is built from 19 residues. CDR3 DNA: TGCGCCAGCAGCCCGAATGACCCGGGACAGGGGGTGATAACCGGGGAGCTGTTTTTT. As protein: CASSPNDPGQGVITGELFF.

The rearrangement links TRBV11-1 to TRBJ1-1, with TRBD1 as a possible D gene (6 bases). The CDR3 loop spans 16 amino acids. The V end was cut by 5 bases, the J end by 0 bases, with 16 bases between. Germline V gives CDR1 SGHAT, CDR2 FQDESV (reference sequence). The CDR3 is CASSHYRASMNTEAFF. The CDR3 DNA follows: TGTGCCAGCAGCCACTACAGGGCGTCGATGAACACTGAAGCTTTCTTT. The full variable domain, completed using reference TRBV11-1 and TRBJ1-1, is EAEVAQSPRYKITEKSQAVAFWCDPISGHATLYWYRQILGQGPELLVQFQDESVVDDSQLPKDRFSAERLKGVDSTLKIQPAELGDSAMYLCASSHYRASMNTEAFFGQGTRLTVV.

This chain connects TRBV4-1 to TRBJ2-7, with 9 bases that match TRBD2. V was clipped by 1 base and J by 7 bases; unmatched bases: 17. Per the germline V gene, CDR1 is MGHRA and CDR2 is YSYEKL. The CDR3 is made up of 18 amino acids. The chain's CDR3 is CASSQGFMGTSSYNEQYF. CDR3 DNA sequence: TGCGCCAGCAGCCAAGGTTTTATGGGGACTAGCAGCTACAATGAGCAGTACTTC.

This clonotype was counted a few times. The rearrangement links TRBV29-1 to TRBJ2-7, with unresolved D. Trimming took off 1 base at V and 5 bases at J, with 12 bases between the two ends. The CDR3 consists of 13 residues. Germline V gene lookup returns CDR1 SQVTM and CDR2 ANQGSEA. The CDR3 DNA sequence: TGCAGCGTTGAAGGCCCCCGGCTAGACGAGCAGTACTTC. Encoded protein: CSVEGPRLDEQYF.

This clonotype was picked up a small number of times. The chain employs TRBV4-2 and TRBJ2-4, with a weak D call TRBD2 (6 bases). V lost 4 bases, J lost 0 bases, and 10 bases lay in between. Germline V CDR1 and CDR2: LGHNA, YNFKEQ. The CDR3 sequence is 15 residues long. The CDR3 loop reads CASSRGGLAKNIQYF. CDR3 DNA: TGTGCCAGCAGCCGGGGAGGATTAGCCAAAAACATTCAGTACTTC.

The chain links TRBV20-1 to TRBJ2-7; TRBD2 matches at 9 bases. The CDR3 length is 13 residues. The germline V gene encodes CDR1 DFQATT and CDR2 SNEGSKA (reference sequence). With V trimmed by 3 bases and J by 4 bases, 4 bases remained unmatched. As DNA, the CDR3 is TGCAGTGCTAGTTCCAGCGGGAGGTACGAGCAGTACTTC. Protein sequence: CSASSSGRYEQYF.

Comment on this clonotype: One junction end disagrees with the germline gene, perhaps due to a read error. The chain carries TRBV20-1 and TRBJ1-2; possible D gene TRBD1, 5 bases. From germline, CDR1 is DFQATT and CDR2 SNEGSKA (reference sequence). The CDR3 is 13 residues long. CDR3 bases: TGCAGTGCCATCGGACACCAGCTCTATGGTTACACCTTC. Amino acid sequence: CSAIGHQLYGYTF.